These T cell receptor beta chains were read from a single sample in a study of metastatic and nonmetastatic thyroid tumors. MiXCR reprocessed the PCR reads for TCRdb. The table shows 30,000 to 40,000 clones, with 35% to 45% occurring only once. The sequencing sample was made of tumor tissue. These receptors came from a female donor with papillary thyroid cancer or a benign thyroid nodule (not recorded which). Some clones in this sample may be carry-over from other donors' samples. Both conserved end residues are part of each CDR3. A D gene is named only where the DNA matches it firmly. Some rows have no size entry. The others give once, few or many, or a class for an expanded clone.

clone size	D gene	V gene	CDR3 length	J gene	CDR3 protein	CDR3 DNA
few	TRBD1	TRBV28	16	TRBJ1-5	CASSTRTGRNNQPQHF	TGTGCCAGCAGTACCCGGACAGGGCGAAACAATCAGCCCCAGCATTTT
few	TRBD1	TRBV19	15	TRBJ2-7	CASSPHRDRGDEQYF	TGTGCCAGTAGCCCCCACCGGGACAGGGGGGACGAGCAGTACTTC
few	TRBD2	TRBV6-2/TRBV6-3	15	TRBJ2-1	CASSKAGVAYNEQFF	TGTGCCAGCAGCAAAGCGGGAGTCGCCTACAATGAGCAGTTCTTC
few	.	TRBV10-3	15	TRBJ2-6	CAISDSQAMANVLTF	TGTGCCATCAGTGATAGTCAGGCAATGGCCAACGTCCTGACTTTC
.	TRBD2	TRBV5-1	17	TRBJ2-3	CASSLGAVAGSTDTQYF	TGCGCCAGCAGCTTGGGTGCCGTAGCGGGGTCCACAGATACGCAGTATTTT
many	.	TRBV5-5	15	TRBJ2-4	CASSTPGPWLDIQYF	TGTGCCAGCAGCACCCCGGGACCTTGGTTGGACATTCAGTACTTC
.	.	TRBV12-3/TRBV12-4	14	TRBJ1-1	CASSLAAMNTEAFF	TGTGCCAGCAGTTTAGCGGCCATGAACACTGAAGCTTTCTTT
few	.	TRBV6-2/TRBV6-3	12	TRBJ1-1	CASSHDHTEAFF	TGTGCCAGCAGTCACGATCACACTGAAGCTTTCTTT
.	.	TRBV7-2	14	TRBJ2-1	CASSSARWSIEQFF	TGTGCCAGCAGCTCCGCGAGGTGGAGTATTGAGCAGTTCTTC
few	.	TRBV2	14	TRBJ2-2	CASNRDFNTGELFF	TGTGCCAGCAACCGGGACTTTAACACCGGGGAGCTGTTTTTT
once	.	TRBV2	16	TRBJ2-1	CASREGLGLLNNEQFF	TGTGCCAGCAGGGAGGGCTTGGGACTCTTAAACAATGAGCAGTTCTTC
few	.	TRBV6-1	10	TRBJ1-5	CASSREPQHF	TGTGCCAGCAGCCGTGAGCCCCAGCATTTT
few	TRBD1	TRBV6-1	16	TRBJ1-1	CASCLDGRGGYTEAFF	TGTGCCAGCTGCCTGGACGGCAGGGGGGGGTACACTGAAGCTTTCTTT
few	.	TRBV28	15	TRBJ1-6	CASSLFSSYNSPLHF	TGTGCCAGCAGTTTATTCAGCTCCTATAATTCACCCCTCCACTTT
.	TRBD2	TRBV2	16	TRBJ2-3	CASSPRGGRYTDTQYF	TGTGCCAGCAGTCCCCGGGGGGGGCGGTACACAGATACGCAGTATTTT
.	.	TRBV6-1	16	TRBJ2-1	CASSERAGSSYNEQFF	TGTGCCAGCAGTGAAAGAGCGGGCTCTTCCTACAATGAGCAGTTCTTC
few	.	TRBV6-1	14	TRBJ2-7	CASSERVGTYEQYF	TGTGCCAGCAGTGAAAGGGTGGGAACCTACGAGCAGTACTTC
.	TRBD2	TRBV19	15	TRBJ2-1	CASSIAGGPSYEQFF	TGTGCCAGTAGTATAGCGGGAGGGCCGAGCTATGAGCAGTTCTTC
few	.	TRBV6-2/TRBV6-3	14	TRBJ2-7	CASIDGTLSYEQYF	TGTGCCAGCATCGACGGGACGCTATCCTACGAGCAGTACTTC
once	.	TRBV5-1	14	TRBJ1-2	CASSWGAETLSYTF	TGCGCCAGCAGCTGGGGGGCCGAAACGTTGAGCTACACCTTC
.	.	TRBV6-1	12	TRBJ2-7	CASSEAGGEQYF	TGTGCCAGCAGTGAAGCCGGAGGCGAGCAGTACTTC
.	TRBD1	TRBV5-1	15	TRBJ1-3	CASSARTGAGNTIYF	TGCGCCAGCAGCGCACGGACAGGGGCTGGAAACACCATATATTTT
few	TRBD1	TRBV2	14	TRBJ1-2	CASILQGQGYGYTF	TGTGCCAGCATTCTGCAGGGACAGGGCTATGGCTACACCTTC
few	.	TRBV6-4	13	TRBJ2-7	CASSEGRAIEQYF	TGTGCCAGCAGTGAAGGGCGGGCGATCGAGCAGTACTTC
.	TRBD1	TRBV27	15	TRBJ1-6	CASRQGVNYNSPLHF	TGTGCCAGCAGACAGGGGGTCAACTATAATTCACCCCTCCACTTT
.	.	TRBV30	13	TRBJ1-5	CAWEDDLGQPQHF	TGTGCCTGGGAGGACGACTTGGGTCAGCCCCAGCATTTT
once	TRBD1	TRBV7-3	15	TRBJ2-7	CASRLGQGIGYEQYF	TGTGCCAGCAGGCTCGGACAGGGGATAGGCTACGAGCAGTACTTC
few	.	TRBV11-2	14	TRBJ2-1	CASSLDRGNNEQFF	TGTGCCAGCAGCTTAGATCGGGGAAACAATGAGCAGTTCTTC
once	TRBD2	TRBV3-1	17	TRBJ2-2	CASSYRSGGRAGGELFF	TGTGCCAGCAGCTACCGGTCGGGCGGGAGGGCCGGTGGGGAGCTGTTTTTT
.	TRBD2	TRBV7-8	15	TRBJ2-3	CASSLALAGTDTQYF	TGTGCCAGCAGCTTAGCTCTAGCGGGCACAGATACGCAGTATTTT
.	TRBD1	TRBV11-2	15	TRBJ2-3	CASSSNRGGADTQYF	TGTGCCAGCAGCTCAAACAGGGGTGGCGCAGATACGCAGTATTTT
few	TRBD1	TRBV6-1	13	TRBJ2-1	CASRTGKEDEQFF	TGTGCCAGCAGGACAGGGAAAGAGGATGAGCAGTTCTTC
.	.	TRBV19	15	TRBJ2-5	CASSIRGRNQETQYF	TGTGCCAGTAGTATCAGGGGGAGGAACCAAGAGACCCAGTACTTC
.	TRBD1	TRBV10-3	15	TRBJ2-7	CAISWGQGINYEQYF	TGTGCCATCAGTTGGGGACAGGGAATTAACTACGAGCAGTACTTC
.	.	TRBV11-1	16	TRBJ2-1	CASSSRPDLVDNEQFF	TGTGCCAGCAGCTCGAGACCCGACCTGGTCGACAATGAGCAGTTCTTC
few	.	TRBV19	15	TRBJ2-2	CASSANSGNTGELFF	TGTGCCAGTAGTGCGAATAGTGGGAACACCGGGGAGCTGTTTTTT
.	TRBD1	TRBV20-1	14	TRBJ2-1	CSASRGPAYNEQFF	TGCAGTGCTAGCAGGGGGCCAGCCTACAATGAGCAGTTCTTC
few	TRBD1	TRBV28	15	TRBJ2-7	CASSRPWDRGYEQYF	TGTGCCAGCAGTCGACCCTGGGACAGGGGTTACGAGCAGTACTTC
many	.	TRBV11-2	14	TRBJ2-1	CASSLGGVRNEQFF	TGTGCCAGCAGCTTAGGTGGCGTACGAAATGAGCAGTTCTTC
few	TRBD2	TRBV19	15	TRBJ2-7	CASRSIAGMDYEQYF	TGTGCCAGTAGATCCATAGCGGGAATGGACTACGAGCAGTACTTC
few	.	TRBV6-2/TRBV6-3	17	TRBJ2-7	CASSYSTPHHTSYEQYF	TGTGCCAGCAGTTACTCGACGCCGCACCATACCTCCTACGAGCAGTACTTC
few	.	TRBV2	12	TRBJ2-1	CAKHRAHNEQFF	TGTGCCAAACACAGGGCGCACAATGAGCAGTTCTTC
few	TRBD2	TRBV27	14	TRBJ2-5	CASSPGGLQETQYF	TGTGCCAGCAGCCCGGGGGGGCTCCAAGAGACCCAGTACTTC
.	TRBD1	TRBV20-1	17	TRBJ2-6	CSARVQGVNDGANVLTF	TGCAGTGCTAGAGTCCAGGGGGTTAATGATGGGGCCAACGTCCTGACTTTC
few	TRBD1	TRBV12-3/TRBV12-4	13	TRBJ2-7	CASRTGGDYEQYF	TGTGCCAGCAGGACAGGGGGCGACTACGAGCAGTACTTC
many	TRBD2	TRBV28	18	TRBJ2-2	CASSLIRAGLSNTGELFF	TGTGCCAGCAGTTTGATACGAGCGGGGCTCTCGAACACCGGGGAGCTGTTTTTT